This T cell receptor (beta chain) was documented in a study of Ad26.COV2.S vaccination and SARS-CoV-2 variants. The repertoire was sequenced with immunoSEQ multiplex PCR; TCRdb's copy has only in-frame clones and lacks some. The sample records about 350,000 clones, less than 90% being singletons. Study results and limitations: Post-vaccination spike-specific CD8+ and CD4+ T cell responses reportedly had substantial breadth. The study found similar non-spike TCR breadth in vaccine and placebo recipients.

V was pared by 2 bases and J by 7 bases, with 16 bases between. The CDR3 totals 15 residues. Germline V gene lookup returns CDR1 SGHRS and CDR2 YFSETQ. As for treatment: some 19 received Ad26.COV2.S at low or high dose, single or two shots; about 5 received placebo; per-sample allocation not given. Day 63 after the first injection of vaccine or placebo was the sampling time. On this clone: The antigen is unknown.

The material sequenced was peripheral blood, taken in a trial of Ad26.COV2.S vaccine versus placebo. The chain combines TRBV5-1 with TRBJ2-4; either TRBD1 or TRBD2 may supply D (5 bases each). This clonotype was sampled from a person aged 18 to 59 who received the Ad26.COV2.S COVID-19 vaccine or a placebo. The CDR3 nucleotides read TGCGCCAGCAGCTTAGAGGGTGGGGGAGTGAACATTCAGTACTTC. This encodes CASSLEGGGVNIQYF.